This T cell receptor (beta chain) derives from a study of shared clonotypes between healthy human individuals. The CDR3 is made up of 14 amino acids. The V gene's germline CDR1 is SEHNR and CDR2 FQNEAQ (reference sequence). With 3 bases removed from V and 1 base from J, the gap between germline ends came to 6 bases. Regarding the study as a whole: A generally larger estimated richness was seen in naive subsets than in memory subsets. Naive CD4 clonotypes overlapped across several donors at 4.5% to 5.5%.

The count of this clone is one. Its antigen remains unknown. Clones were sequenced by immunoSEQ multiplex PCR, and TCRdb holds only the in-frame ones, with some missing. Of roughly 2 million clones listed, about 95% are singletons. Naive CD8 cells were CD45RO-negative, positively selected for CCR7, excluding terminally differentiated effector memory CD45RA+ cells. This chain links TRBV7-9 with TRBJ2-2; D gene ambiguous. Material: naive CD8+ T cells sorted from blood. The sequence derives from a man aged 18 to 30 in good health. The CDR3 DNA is TGTGCCAGCAGCTTTTCCGAGAACACCGGGGAGCTGTTTTTT. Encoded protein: CASSFSENTGELFF.